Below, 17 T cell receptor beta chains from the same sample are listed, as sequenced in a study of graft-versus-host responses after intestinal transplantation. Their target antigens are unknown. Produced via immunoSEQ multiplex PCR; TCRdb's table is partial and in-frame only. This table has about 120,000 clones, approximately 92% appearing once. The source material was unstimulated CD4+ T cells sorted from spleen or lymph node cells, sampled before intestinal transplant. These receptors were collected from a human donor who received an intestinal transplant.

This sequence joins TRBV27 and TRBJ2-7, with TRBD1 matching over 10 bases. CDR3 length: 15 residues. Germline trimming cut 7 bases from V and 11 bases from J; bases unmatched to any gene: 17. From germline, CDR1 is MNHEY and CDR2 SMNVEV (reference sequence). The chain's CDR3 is CASTSDRGPLRGKYF. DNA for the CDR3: TGTGCCAGCACCTCAGACAGGGGGCCGCTTAGAGGAAAGTACTTC.

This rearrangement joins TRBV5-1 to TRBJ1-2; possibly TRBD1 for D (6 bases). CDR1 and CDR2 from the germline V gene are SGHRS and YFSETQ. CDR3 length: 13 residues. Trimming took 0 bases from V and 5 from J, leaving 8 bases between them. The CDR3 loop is CASSLAGQYGYTF. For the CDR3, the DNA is TGCGCCAGCAGCTTGGCTGGACAGTATGGCTACACCTTC.

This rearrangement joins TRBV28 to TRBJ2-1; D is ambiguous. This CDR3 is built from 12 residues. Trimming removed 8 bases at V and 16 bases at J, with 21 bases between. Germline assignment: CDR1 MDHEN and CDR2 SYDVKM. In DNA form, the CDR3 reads TGTGCCAGCTCAGCACAGCCACCCCAGGTATTCTTC. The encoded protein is CASSAQPPQVFF.

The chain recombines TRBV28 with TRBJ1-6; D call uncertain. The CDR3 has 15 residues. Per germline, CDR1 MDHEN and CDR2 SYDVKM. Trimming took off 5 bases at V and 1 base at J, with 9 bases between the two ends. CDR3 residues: CASSNDGSYNSPLHF. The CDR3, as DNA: TGTGCCAGCAGTAACGACGGATCCTATAATTCACCCCTCCACTTT.

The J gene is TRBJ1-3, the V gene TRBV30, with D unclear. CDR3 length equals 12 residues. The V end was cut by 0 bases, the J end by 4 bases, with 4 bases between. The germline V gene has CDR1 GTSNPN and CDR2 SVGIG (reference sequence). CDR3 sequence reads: CAWSVSGNTIYF. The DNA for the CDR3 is TGTGCCTGGAGTGTATCGGGAAACACCATATATTTT.

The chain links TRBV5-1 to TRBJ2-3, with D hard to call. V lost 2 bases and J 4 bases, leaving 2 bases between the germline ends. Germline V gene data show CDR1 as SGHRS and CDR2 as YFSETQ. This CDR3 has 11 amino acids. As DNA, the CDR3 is TGCGCCAGCAGCTTATCAGATACGCAGTATTTT. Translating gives CASSLSDTQYF.

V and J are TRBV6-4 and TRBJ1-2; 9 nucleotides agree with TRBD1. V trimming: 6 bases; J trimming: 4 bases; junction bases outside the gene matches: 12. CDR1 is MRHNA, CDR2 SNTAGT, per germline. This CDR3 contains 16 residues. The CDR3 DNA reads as TGTGCCAGCAGAGGGCCCCCAACAGGGGGCGTCTATGGCTACACCTTC. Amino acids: CASRGPPTGGVYGYTF.

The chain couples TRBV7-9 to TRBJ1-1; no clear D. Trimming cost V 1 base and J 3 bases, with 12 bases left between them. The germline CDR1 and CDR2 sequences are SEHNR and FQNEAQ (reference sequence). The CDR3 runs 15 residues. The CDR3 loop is CASSLVALRDTEAFF. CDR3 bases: TGTGCCAGCAGCTTAGTGGCTCTTCGGGACACTGAAGCTTTCTTT.

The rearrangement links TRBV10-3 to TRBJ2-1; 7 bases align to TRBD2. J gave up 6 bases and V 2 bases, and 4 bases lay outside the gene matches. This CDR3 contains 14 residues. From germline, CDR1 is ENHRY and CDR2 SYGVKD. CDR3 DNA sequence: TGTGCCATCAGTGAGGGCAGGACTAGCAATGAGCAGTTCTTC. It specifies CAISEGRTSNEQFF.

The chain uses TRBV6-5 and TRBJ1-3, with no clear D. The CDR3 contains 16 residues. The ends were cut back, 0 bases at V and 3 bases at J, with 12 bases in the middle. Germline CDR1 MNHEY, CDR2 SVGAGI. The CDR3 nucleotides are TGTGCCAGCAGTTACTCGACGCGGGTTAGTGGAAACACCATATATTTT. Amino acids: CASSYSTRVSGNTIYF.

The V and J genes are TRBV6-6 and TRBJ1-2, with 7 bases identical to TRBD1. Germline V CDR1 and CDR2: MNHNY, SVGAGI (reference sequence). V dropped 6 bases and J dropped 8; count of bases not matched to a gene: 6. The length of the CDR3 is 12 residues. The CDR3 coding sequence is TGTGCCAGCAGCCTGGGGACAGACGGCTACACCTTC. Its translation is CASSLGTDGYTF.

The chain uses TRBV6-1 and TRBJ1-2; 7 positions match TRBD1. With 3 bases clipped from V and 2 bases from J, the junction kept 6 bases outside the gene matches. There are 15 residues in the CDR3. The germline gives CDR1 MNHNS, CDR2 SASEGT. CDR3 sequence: CASSDIPTGNYGYTF. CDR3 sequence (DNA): TGTGCCAGCAGTGATATTCCGACAGGGAACTATGGCTACACCTTC.

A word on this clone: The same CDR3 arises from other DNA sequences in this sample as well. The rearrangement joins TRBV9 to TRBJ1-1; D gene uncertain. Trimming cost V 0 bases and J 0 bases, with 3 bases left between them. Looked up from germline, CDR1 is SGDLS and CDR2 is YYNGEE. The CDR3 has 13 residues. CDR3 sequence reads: CASSVAMNTEAFF. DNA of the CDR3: TGTGCCAGCAGCGTAGCCATGAACACTGAAGCTTTCTTT.

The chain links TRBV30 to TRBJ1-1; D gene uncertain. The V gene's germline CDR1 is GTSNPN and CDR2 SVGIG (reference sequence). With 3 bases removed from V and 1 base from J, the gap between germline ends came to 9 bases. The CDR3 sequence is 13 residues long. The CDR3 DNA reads TGTGCCTGGAGGGCAGACCGGAACACTGAAGCTTTCTTT. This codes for CAWRADRNTEAFF.

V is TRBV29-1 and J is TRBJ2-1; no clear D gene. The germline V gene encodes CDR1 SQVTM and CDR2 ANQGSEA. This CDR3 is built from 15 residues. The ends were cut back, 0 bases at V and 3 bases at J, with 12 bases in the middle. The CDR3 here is CSVEEMRKNYNEQFF. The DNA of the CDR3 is TGCAGCGTTGAAGAGATGAGGAAAAACTACAATGAGCAGTTCTTC.

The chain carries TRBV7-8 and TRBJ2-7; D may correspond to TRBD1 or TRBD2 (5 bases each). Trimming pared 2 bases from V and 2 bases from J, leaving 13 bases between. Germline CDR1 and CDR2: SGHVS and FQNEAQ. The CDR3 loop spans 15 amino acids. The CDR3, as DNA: TGTGCCAGCAGCTTATTAGGGGACGGACCCTACGAGCAGTACTTC. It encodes CASSLLGDGPYEQYF.

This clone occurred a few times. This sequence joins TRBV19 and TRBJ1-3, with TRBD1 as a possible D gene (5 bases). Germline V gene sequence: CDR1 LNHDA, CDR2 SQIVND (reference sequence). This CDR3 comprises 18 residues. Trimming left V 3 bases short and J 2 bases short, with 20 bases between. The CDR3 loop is CASSILARDRLAGNTIYF. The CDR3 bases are TGTGCCAGTAGTATCTTGGCCAGGGATAGACTTGCTGGAAACACCATATATTTT.